The rows below give T cell receptor beta chains drawn from one sample of a study of Graves' ophthalmopathy and Graves' hyperthyroidism. Each CDR3 protein is one row after TCRdb ran MiXCR on the multiplex PCR reads. The repertoire has 580,000 or so distinct CDR3 sequences, approximately 35% of them found once; the top ten carry about 4%. The sample taken for sequencing was peripheral blood or thyroid tissue (not recorded which). The receptors were sampled from an adult man with Graves' hyperthyroidism. CDR3s include the opening cysteine and the closing phenylalanine or tryptophan.

V,length,J,CDR3
TRBV11-2,19,TRBJ2-6,CASSFPTASLLAGANVLTF
TRBV29-1,12,TRBJ1-2,CSVEADYYGYTF
TRBV7-9,13,TRBJ1-6,CASSLGQGTPLHF
TRBV20-1,15,TRBJ2-3,CSARDGRDRGDTQYF
TRBV9,14,TRBJ1-6,CASSETTGTSPLHF
TRBV13,11,TRBJ1-4,CASGTVGKLFF
TRBV7-2,18,TRBJ2-6,CASSFRDNSGSGANVLTF
TRBV5-4,14,TRBJ2-7,CASSFGTSLGEQYF
TRBV9,15,TRBJ1-5,CASSAEGHLREPQHF
TRBV10-3,14,TRBJ1-1,CAISKEGANTEAFF
TRBV15,16,TRBJ1-4,CATSRDQSRGPEKLFF
TRBV10-1,12,TRBJ1-2,CASSGDLEDYTF
TRBV2,14,TRBJ1-1,CASSRTGQSAEAFF
TRBV5-8,13,TRBJ2-5,CASSSSGDGTQYF
TRBV12-3/TRBV12-4,15,TRBJ1-1,CASSPREGGTTEAFF
TRBV20-1,16,TRBJ2-2,CSASPAPGSSTGELFF